This T cell receptor beta chain was recorded in a study of vaccination effects on CD4 cells after COVID-19. Study-wide points: After vaccination, at late timepoints, clones induced by infection and by vaccine contracted markedly.

TCRdb's copy holds only in-frame clones and misses some; the assay was immunoSEQ multiplex PCR. The sample shows 20,000 to 25,000 clones, 73% of them seen only once. Turning to this clone: Antigen specificity is unknown.

Before sequencing, viral peptide pools were used by the ViraFEST assay to expand antigen-specific CD4+ T cells. Subsequent to 10 days of culture, CD4+ T cells were isolated. The V gene's germline CDR1 is SQVTM and CDR2 ANQGSEA. The CDR3 is 12 residues long. V trimming: 6 bases; J trimming: 4 bases; junction bases outside the gene matches: 3. This receptor was identified in a human donor who received a COVID-19 vaccine. V gene TRBV29-1 combines with J gene TRBJ2-1, with TRBD2 identical over 7 bases. The material sequenced was CD4+ T cells from PBMCs cultured with HCoV-229E spike peptides, taken before COVID-19 vaccination. In DNA form, the CDR3 reads TGCAGCGTGGGGACTAATTACAATGAGCAGTTCTTC. The encoded protein is CSVGTNYNEQFF.